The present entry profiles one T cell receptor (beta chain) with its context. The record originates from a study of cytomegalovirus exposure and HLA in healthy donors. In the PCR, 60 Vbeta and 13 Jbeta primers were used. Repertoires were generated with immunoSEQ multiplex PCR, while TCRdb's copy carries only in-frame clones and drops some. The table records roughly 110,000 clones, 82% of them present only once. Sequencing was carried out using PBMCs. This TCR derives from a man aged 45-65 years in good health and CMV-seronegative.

CDR3: CASSLAQGKETQYF. DNA of the CDR3: TGCGCCAGCAGCTTGGCTCAGGGAAAAGAGACCCAGTACTTC. This sequence joins TRBV5-1 and TRBJ2-5, with D possibly matching TRBD1 (5 bases). Germline CDR1 reads SGHRS; CDR2 reads YFSETQ. The CDR3 consists of 14 residues. V was cut by 0 bases and J by 3 bases, with 9 bases left in between.